Each of the 9 T cell receptor beta chains below was sequenced from the same sample in a study of OX40 agonist ivuxolimab in advanced cancers. Some clones are missing from TCRdb's copy, which holds only in-frame ones; the method was immunoSEQ multiplex PCR. This sample yields 55,000 to 70,000 clones, of which 80% to 85% are seen a single time; 11% belongs to the top ten. The material was CD4+ or CD8+ T cells sorted from blood, obtained in a trial of the OX40 agonist ivuxolimab. The receptors shown here come from an adult with an advanced solid tumor such as melanoma, head and neck, liver or kidney cancer.

The chain carries TRBV9 and TRBJ2-7; D could derive from TRBD1 or TRBD2 (5 bases each). CDR3 size: 15 residues. V was trimmed by 0 bases and J by 4 bases, leaving 14 bases between them. Per the germline V gene, CDR1 is SGDLS and CDR2 is YYNGEE. In nucleotides, the CDR3 is TGTGCCAGCAGCGTAGGGGACGGTTCGGGGTACGAGCAGTACTTC. Protein: CASSVGDGSGYEQYF.

This chain connects TRBV19 to TRBJ1-2; 7 positions agree with TRBD1. V shed 2 bases, J shed 5 bases, and the junction held 8 bases outside the gene matches. The CDR3 extends over 15 amino acids. Germline V gene sequence: CDR1 LNHDA, CDR2 SQIVND (reference sequence). The CDR3 region has the DNA TGTGCCAGTAGTATAACCCCGTCGACAGGGTATGGCTACACCTTC. This sequence encodes CASSITPSTGYGYTF.

The rearrangement links TRBV14 to TRBJ2-1, with D perhaps assigned TRBD1 or TRBD2 (5 bases each). CDR3 size: 12 residues. V lost 3 bases to trimming and J lost 13 bases, with 13 bases between them. CDR1 SGHDN and CDR2 FVKESK come from the germline V gene. The CDR3 reads CASSQLGEIQFF. Written as DNA, the CDR3 is TGTGCCAGCAGCCAGCTAGGGGAGATACAGTTCTTC.

The V gene is TRBV7-2, the J gene TRBJ2-7; D is perhaps TRBD1 (5 bases). The CDR3 extends over 14 amino acids. Between the trimmed V and J ends, which lost 1 base and 3 bases, there was a span of 10 bases. The germline CDR1 and CDR2 sequences are SGHTA and FQGNSA. The CDR3 loop reads CASSLEAGLYEQYV. The CDR3 DNA sequence: TGTGCCAGCAGCTTAGAGGCAGGGCTCTACGAGCAGTACGTC.

This sequence joins TRBV5-8 and TRBJ2-1; D tentatively reads TRBD1 or TRBD2 (5 bases each). This CDR3 has 14 amino acids. CDR1 and CDR2 (germline): SGHTS, YDEGEE. Deletions cut 0 bases from V and 7 bases from J, with 11 bases between. DNA for the CDR3: TGTGCCAGCAGCTTGGACGGGGCCCTGAATGAGCAGTTCTTC. Translation: CASSLDGALNEQFF.

A single count supports this clone. The chain combines TRBV7-8 with TRBJ1-2; D gene uncertain. Trimming removed 1 base at V and 4 bases at J, with 7 bases between. The CDR3 runs to 13 residues. The germline CDR1 and CDR2 sequences are SGHVS and FQNEAQ. Here the CDR3 reads CASSLGPIYGYTF. CDR3 DNA: TGTGCCAGCAGCTTAGGACCCATCTATGGCTACACCTTC.

V is TRBV29-1 and J is TRBJ2-5, with a tentative D call TRBD2 (6 bases). With 3 bases removed from V and 0 bases from J, the gap between germline ends came to 8 bases. The CDR3 is 13 amino acids. Germline V gene data show CDR1 as SQVTM and CDR2 as ANQGSEA. The DNA for the CDR3 is TGCAGCGTTGACGGGGAGGACCAAGAGACCCAGTACTTC. Its protein product is CSVDGEDQETQYF.

J is TRBJ2-5 and V is TRBV5-1; D possibly corresponds to TRBD2 (5 bases). V gave up 2 bases and J gave up 2 bases, with 13 bases separating them. Germline lookup yields CDR1 SGHRS and CDR2 YFSETQ. This CDR3 spans 15 amino acids. The DNA of the CDR3 is TGCGCCAGCAGCTTCCTAGCCGGGGAGCAAGAGACCCAGTACTTC. It codes for CASSFLAGEQETQYF.

The V call is TRBV7-9, the J call TRBJ2-1; D unclear. The CDR3 covers 13 residues. Germline assignment: CDR1 SEHNR and CDR2 FQNEAQ (reference sequence). Trimming removed 3 bases from V and 4 bases from J, with 7 bases in between. The CDR3: CASSFATYNEQFF. CDR3 sequence (DNA): TGTGCCAGCAGCTTCGCTACATACAATGAGCAGTTCTTC. Looking up the rest from reference TRBV7-9 and TRBJ2-1 gives the full variable domain: DTGVSQNPRHKITKRGQNVTFRCDPISEHNRLYWYRQTLGQGPEFLTYFQNEAQLEKSRLLSDRFSAERPKGSFSTLEIQRTEQGDSAMYLCASSFATYNEQFFGPGTRLTVL.